Shown below are 3 T cell receptor beta chains from a single sample sequenced in a study of shared clonotypes between healthy human individuals. Profiling relied on immunoSEQ multiplex PCR, and the TCRdb table lists in-frame clones only, not all of them. There are just over 2,000,000 clones in the sample; 85% to 95% occur only once, and roughly 0.13% lies in the top ten. Sequencing was done on a sample of naive CD4+ T cells sorted from blood. Subset reported: CD45RA+ positively selected. The receptors shown here come from a man between 18 and 35 years old in good health.

This chain joins TRBV6-5 and TRBJ2-7, with 9 bases matching TRBD1. This CDR3 has 14 residues. Per the germline V gene, CDR1 is MNHEY and CDR2 is SVGAGI. V was pared by 10 bases and J by 2 bases, with 9 bases of the junction left unmatched. Here the CDR3 DNA reads TGTGCCACCCTACCGGGACAGGGAGCCTACGAGCAGTACTTC. Translation gives CATLPGQGAYEQYF.

This clone occurred a few times. The genes are TRBV4-3 and TRBJ2-3; 8 bases match TRBD2. This CDR3 has 15 residues. CDR1 is LGHNA and CDR2 is YSLEER in the germline V gene. Trimming took 1 base from V and 8 from J; bases not matched to a gene: 8. The CDR3 nucleotides are TGCGCCAGCAGCCAAGCGGGACTAGTTAGCTTTACGCAGTATTTT. It encodes CASSQAGLVSFTQYF.

This sequence joins TRBV18 and TRBJ2-7; D possibly corresponds to TRBD1 (5 bases). V gave up 6 bases and J gave up 4 bases, with 16 bases separating them. Germline V gene lookup returns CDR1 KGHSH and CDR2 LQKENI. This CDR3 is 14 amino acids long. CDR3 sequence (DNA): TGTGCCAGCTCGGCAATCCAGGGATTATACGAGCAGTACTTC. This encodes CASSAIQGLYEQYF.